The sequence of this TCR beta chain was determined in a study of CD8+CD57+ T cells in acquired aplastic anemia. Overall study findings and caveats: Patients and controls turned out to have twenty-nine CD8+ CDR3 sequences in common.

Genomic DNA provided the template from which TCR beta VDJ and CDR3 profiles were obtained. TCRdb independently ran MiXCR on the reads; one entry per CDR3 protein. The repertoire includes roughly 220,000 distinct CDR3 sequences, 60% to 80% of them detected once, and around three fifths sits in the top ten. This clonotype was found once. Its cognate antigen is unknown. Patients picked for sequencing had shown CD8+CD57+ cell expansion detected by flow cytometry. Every one of the patients had aplastic anemia (severe, acquired). The TCR was taken from a human donor with aplastic anemia. Sequencing was done on a sample of sorted CD4+, CD8+, or CD8+CD57+ T cells (not recorded which) from PBMCs.

The CDR3 DNA reads TGTGCCAGTAGTGCAGACAGGGTGGTTTTGCTGAATGGCTACACCTTC. Translating gives CASSADRVVLLNGYTF. This chain joins TRBV19 and TRBJ1-2; 7 bases line up with TRBD1. J lost 6 bases, V lost 5 bases, and 15 bases had no gene match. Germline-derived CDR1 and CDR2 are LNHDA and SQIVND (reference sequence). The CDR3 is 16 residues long.